The clone carrying this TCR beta chain was counted a few times. The antigen is not known. This record comes from a study of T cell repertoires in aging, cancer and after chemotherapy. Peripheral blood genomic DNA, not sorted cells or RNA, was the template. Multiplex touch-down PCR with TRB-A/B primers amplified rearranged V-D-J TRB sequences. TCRdb reanalysed the multiplex PCR reads using MiXCR and keeps one entry per CDR3 protein. The data contain 9,000 or so distinct CDR3 sequences, more than 20% of them singletons. General study points: Healthy donors lost TCR diversity with age mainly through richness, cancer patients through richness and evenness. Median generation probability rose over the chemotherapy interval in each cancer cohort, suggesting rebound thymic output.

This CDR3 region has 14 residues. Trimming took 7 bases from V and 4 from J, leaving 14 bases between them. Per germline, CDR1 WNHNN and CDR2 SYGVQD (reference sequence). The clonotype comes from a human donor with a blood cancer. The donor label of this sample is uncertain. The rearrangement joins TRBV10-1 to TRBJ2-1; D is perhaps TRBD2 (6 bases). The material sequenced was blood. The CDR3 region has the DNA TGCGCCAGCAATAGGGAGGCGCCATACAATGAGCAGTTCTTC. Translating it yields CASNREAPYNEQFF.